This T cell receptor (beta chain) was retrieved from a study of shared clonotypes between healthy human individuals. Investigators divided CD4+ cells into CD45RA+ naive and CD45RA-negative memory subsets. Assay: immunoSEQ multiplex PCR; the TCRdb copy retains only in-frame clones and omits some. Here the sample spans roughly 2.6 million clones, 90% to 95% being singletons. Looked up from germline, CDR1 is ENHRY and CDR2 is SYGVKD. Trimming left V 7 bases short and J 8 bases short, with 24 bases between. This CDR3 has 15 residues. This clone was seen a single time. The V call is TRBV10-3, the J call TRBJ2-7, with D maybe TRBD2 (6 bases). The TCR sequence derives from a man aged 18 to 29 in good health. Sequenced sample: naive CD4+ T cells sorted from blood. Subset given: CD45RA+ positively selected. The CDR3 loop reads CAINQGLEIYAQQYF. The CDR3 DNA sequence: TGTGCCATCAATCAGGGACTCGAGATCTACGCCCAGCAGTACTTC.